The next 13 T cell receptor beta chains were all read from a single sample in a study of identical twins. MiXCR, run by TCRdb on the 5' RACE reads, gives a single entry per CDR3 protein. The sample has approximately 700,000 distinct CDR3 sequences, about 20% seen once. The same specimen was also included in a second study, on T cells expressing NK-cell markers.

Sample: PBMCs. The receptors shown here come from a woman between 18 and 29 years old in good health.

This clonotype was seen only a few times. The rearrangement links TRBV29-1 to TRBJ2-3, with D hard to call. CDR3 size: 13 residues. Per the germline V gene, CDR1 is SQVTM and CDR2 is ANQGSEA. V lost 3 bases to trimming and J lost 0 bases, with 7 bases between them. The CDR3 DNA follows: TGCAGCGTTGAGCCGGATAGCACAGATACGCAGTATTTT. Its protein is CSVEPDSTDTQYF.

This clonotype turned up a few times. At one end, the junction sequence differs from germline, possibly due to a read error. The V call is TRBV7-7, the J call TRBJ2-5; D possibly corresponds to TRBD1 (5 bases). The length of the CDR3 is 12 residues. Germline V gene lookup returns CDR1 SSHAT and CDR2 FNYEAQ (reference sequence). The CDR3 coding sequence is TGTGCTAGCAGCTCTGGTTTGACAGCCCAGTACTTC. Translating it yields CASSSGLTAQYF.

This chain links TRBV29-1 with TRBJ2-7, with TRBD1 matching over 8 bases. V trimming: 7 bases; J trimming: 5 bases; junction bases outside the gene matches: 10. The CDR3 covers 13 residues. The germline CDR1 and CDR2 sequences are SQVTM and ANQGSEA. The DNA for the CDR3 is TGCAGCGCCAAGGACAGGGAGAAAAACGAGCAGTACTTC. This translates into CSAKDREKNEQYF.

This clonotype was counted between two and nine times. The chain is built from TRBV5-1 and TRBJ2-5; TRBD2 agrees at 7 bases. The CDR3 length is 14 residues. V was clipped by 4 bases and J by 3 bases; unmatched bases: 6. The germline CDR1 and CDR2 sequences are SGHRS and YFSETQ. The CDR3 DNA is TGCGCCAGCAGCGCCATACGGGGGGAAGAGACCCAGTACTTC. Its translation is CASSAIRGEETQYF.

This clonotype was counted a few times. CDR3 protein: CASTSRELGNTGELFF. Here the CDR3 DNA reads TGTGCCAGCACGTCGCGGGAGCTGGGGAACACCGGGGAGCTGTTTTTT. The gene calls are TRBV12-3 or TRBV12-4 and TRBJ2-2, with 7 bases lining up with TRBD2. The CDR3 extends over 16 amino acids. Trimming cost V 7 bases and J 1 base; bases outside gene matches: 9.

V usage is TRBV20-1 and J usage is TRBJ2-7, with D maybe TRBD2 (5 bases). This CDR3 is 13 amino acids long. Germline V lookup: CDR1 DFQATT, CDR2 SNEGSKA (reference sequence). The V and J ends lost 5 bases and 6 bases respectively, with 17 bases between them. CDR3 nucleotide sequence: TGCAGTGCTTCCTGGGGAGCCATCCCCGAGCAGTACTTC. This sequence encodes CSASWGAIPEQYF.

This chain uses TRBV10-3 with TRBJ1-2, with D maybe TRBD1 (5 bases). The CDR3 length is 13 residues. CDR1 is ENHRY and CDR2 is SYGVKD in the germline V gene. Trimming removed 0 bases from V and 6 bases from J, with 8 bases in between. This chain's CDR3 is CAISESGDNGYTF. Written as DNA, the CDR3 is TGTGCCATCAGTGAGTCGGGGGATAATGGCTACACCTTC.

This clonotype turned up a few times. V is TRBV6-1 and J is TRBJ2-3; weak D call: TRBD1 (6 bases). The CDR3 has 16 residues. Trimming cost V 7 bases and J 6 bases, with 23 bases left between them. Per germline, CDR1 MNHNS and CDR2 SASEGT. The CDR3 spells CASTPAQGSTWDTQYF. In DNA form, the CDR3 reads TGTGCCAGCACCCCGGCCCAGGGGTCAACCTGGGATACGCAGTATTTT.

The chain combines TRBV11-2 with TRBJ2-1, with D perhaps matching TRBD2 (6 bases). Germline-derived CDR1 and CDR2 are SGHAT and FQNNGV. CDR3 size: 16 residues. Trimming shortened V by 1 base and J by 6 bases, and 16 bases separated the two germline ends. The CDR3 sequence: CASSLVLPSVPNEQFF. In DNA, the CDR3 is TGTGCCAGCAGCTTAGTATTGCCTAGCGTCCCCAATGAGCAGTTCTTC.

The chain combines TRBV15 with TRBJ2-4; TRBD2 agrees at 10 bases. The CDR3 is made up of 19 amino acids. Germline V lookup: CDR1 LNHNV, CDR2 YYDKDF (reference sequence). The junction had 12 bases not matched to a gene; V was cut back by 4 bases and J by 0 bases. The CDR3 here is CATSTETSGWREAKNIQYF. The CDR3 DNA is TGTGCCACCAGCACAGAGACTAGCGGGTGGAGGGAAGCCAAAAACATTCAGTACTTC. Based on the CDR3 plus reference TRBV15 and TRBJ2-4, the full variable domain is DAMVIQNPRYQVTQFGKPVTLSCSQTLNHNVMYWYQQKSSQAPKLLFHYYDKDFNNEADTPDNFQSRRPNTSFCFLDIRSPGLGDTAMYLCATSTETSGWREAKNIQYFGAGTRLSVL.

The chain recombines TRBV7-9 with TRBJ2-7; either TRBD1 or TRBD2 may supply D (5 bases each). The V gene's germline CDR1 is SEHNR and CDR2 FQNEAQ (reference sequence). V lost 3 bases to trimming and J lost 0 bases, with 9 bases between them. CDR3 length: 14 residues. CDR3 bases: TGTGCCAGCAGCTTGAGGGGAGACTCCTACGAGCAGTACTTC. Residues: CASSLRGDSYEQYF.

The gene calls are TRBV6-1 and TRBJ2-1; maybe TRBD2 (6 bases). This CDR3 comprises 13 residues. From germline, CDR1 is MNHNS and CDR2 SASEGT. V gave up 5 bases and J gave up 9 bases, with 14 bases separating them. The CDR3 coding sequence is TGTGCCAGCAGTCGACCCGGGACTCCTGAGCAGTTCTTC. As protein: CASSRPGTPEQFF.

The rearrangement uses TRBV21-1 and TRBJ2-7; the D call of TRBD2 is as the table states it, not checked on the DNA. TRBV21-1 is annotated as a pseudogene. The CDR3 has 17 amino acids. CDR3 sequence (DNA): TGTGCCAGCAGCAAAGGATTGGGACTAGTAAATTGTTACGAGCAGTACTTC. The encoded protein is CASSKGLGLVNCYEQYF.